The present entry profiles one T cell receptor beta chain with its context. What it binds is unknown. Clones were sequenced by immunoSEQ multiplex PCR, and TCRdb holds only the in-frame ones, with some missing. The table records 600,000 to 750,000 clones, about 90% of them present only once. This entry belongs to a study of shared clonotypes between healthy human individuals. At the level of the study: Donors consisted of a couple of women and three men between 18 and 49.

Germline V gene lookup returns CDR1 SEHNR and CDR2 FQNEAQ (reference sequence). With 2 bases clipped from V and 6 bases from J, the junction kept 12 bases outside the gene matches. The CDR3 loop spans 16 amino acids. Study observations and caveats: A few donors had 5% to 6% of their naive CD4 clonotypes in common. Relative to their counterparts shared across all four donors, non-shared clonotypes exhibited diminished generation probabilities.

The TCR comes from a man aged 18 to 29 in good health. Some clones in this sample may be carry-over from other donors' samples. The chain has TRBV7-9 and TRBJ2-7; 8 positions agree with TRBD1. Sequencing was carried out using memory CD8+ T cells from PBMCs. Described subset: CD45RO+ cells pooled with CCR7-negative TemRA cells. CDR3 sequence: CASSLPQDRDLGEQYF. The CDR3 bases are TGTGCCAGCAGCTTACCCCAGGACAGGGACCTTGGCGAGCAGTACTTC. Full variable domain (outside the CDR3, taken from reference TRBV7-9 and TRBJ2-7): DTGVSQNPRHKITKRGQNVTFRCDPISEHNRLYWYRQTLGQGPEFLTYFQNEAQLEKSRLLSDRFSAERPKGSFSTLEIQRTEQGDSAMYLCASSLPQDRDLGEQYFGPGTRLTVT.